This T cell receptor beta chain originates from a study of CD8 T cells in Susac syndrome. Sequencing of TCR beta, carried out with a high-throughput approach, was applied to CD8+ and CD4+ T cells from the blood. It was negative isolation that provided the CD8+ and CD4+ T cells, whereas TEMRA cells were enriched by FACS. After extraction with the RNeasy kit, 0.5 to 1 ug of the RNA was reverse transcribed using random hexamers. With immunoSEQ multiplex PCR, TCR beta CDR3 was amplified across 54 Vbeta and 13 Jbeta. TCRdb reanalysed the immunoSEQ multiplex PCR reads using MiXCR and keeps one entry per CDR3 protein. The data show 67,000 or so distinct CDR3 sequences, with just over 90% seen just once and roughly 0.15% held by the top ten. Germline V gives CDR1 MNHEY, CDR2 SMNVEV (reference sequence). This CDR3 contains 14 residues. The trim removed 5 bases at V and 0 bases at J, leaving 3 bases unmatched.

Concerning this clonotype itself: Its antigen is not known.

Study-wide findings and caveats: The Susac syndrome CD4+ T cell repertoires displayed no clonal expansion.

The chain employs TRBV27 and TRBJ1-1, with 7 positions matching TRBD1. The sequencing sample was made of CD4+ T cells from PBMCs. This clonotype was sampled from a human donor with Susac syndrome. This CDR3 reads CASSRTGVNTEAFF. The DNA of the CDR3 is TGTGCCAGCAGTCGGACAGGAGTGAACACTGAAGCTTTCTTT.